The 13 T cell receptor beta chains reported below all come from one sample, sequenced in a study of blood T cell repertoires in COVID-19 (dated by TCRdb to about 2020). Library preparation employed the immunoSEQ multiplex PCR assay. TCRdb holds this immuneACCESS table with in-frame rearrangements only. Some clones are missing; in checked studies, unresolved V genes explain under half, and the rest has no known cause. The sample contains 140,000 to 150,000 clones, 87% of them found a single time. The top ten constitute 0.75% to 0.95% of the sample. Sequencing was done on a sample of peripheral blood. These receptors were collected from a woman aged 50 to 60 with acute or convalescent COVID-19.

This clone came up once. The genes are TRBV5-1 and TRBJ1-2; D gene uncertain. CDR3 length: 12 amino acids. Germline V gene lookup returns CDR1 SGHRS and CDR2 YFSETQ. Trimming left V 4 bases short and J 1 base short, with 5 bases between. The CDR3 bases are TGCGCCAGCAGCCCAGATAACTATGGCTACACCTTC. This translates into CASSPDNYGYTF.

V and J are TRBV6-5 and TRBJ2-7, with 8 bases fitting TRBD2. CDR1 is MNHEY, CDR2 SVGAGI, per germline. With 5 bases clipped from V and 6 bases from J, the junction kept 9 bases outside the gene matches. The CDR3 sequence is 14 residues long. The CDR3 sequence: CASSLSRGGSEQYF. The CDR3 DNA reads TGTGCCAGCAGTCTCTCTCGGGGGGGCTCCGAGCAGTACTTC.

This clone was picked up a small number of times. V is TRBV30 and J is TRBJ1-6; D is possibly TRBD1 (5 bases). Between the trimmed V and J ends, which lost 8 bases and 7 bases, there was a span of 12 bases. From germline, CDR1 is GTSNPN and CDR2 SVGIG (reference sequence). The CDR3 has 12 amino acids. For the CDR3, the DNA is TGTGCCCATCGACAGATGAATTCACCCCTCCACTTT. Its protein product is CAHRQMNSPLHF.

The V gene is TRBV6-1, the J gene TRBJ1-5; no reliable D call. With 0 bases removed from V and 5 bases from J, the gap between germline ends came to 5 bases. The CDR3 has 13 residues. Germline assignment: CDR1 MNHNS and CDR2 SASEGT. Here the CDR3 reads CASSEAFYQPQHF. In DNA form, the CDR3 reads TGTGCCAGCAGTGAAGCTTTCTATCAGCCCCAGCATTTT.

J is TRBJ1-1 and V is TRBV7-8; D ambiguous. Germline V gene lookup returns CDR1 SGHVS and CDR2 FQNEAQ. CDR3 length equals 14 residues. The V end lost 4 bases, the J end lost 11 bases, and 20 bases lay between the germline ends. DNA for the CDR3: TGTGCCAGCAGCTCCGGCGGGGTACCCCAAAGGGCTTTCTTT. It specifies CASSSGGVPQRAFF.

V usage is TRBV3-1 (or the pseudogene TRBV3-2) and J usage is TRBJ2-6; no clear D. Germline lookup yields CDR1 LGHDT and CDR2 YNNKEL (reference sequence). The V end lost 0 bases, the J end lost 0 bases, and 12 bases lay between the germline ends. CDR3 length: 18 amino acids. The DNA for the CDR3 is TGTGCCAGCAGCCAAGATCGGAGATCTCCCTCTGGGGCCAACGTCCTGACTTTC. Its translation is CASSQDRRSPSGANVLTF.

The V call is TRBV5-1, the J call TRBJ2-1; D unclear. CDR1 is SGHRS, CDR2 YFSETQ, per germline. The length of the CDR3 is 12 residues. The V end lost 0 bases, the J end lost 10 bases, and 8 bases lay between the germline ends. The CDR3: CASSLGQGEQFF. CDR3 nucleotides: TGCGCCAGCAGCTTGGGACAAGGCGAGCAGTTCTTC.

J is TRBJ1-4 and V is TRBV5-4; D call uncertain. Germline-derived CDR1 and CDR2 are SGHNT and YYREEE (reference sequence). The V and J ends lost 2 bases and 7 bases respectively, with 15 bases between them. The CDR3 contains 15 residues. CDR3 bases: TGTGCCAGCAGCTTTGCCCCCTTCGAGGGTGAAAAACTGTTTTTT. Its protein is CASSFAPFEGEKLFF.

The chain recombines TRBV6-1 with TRBJ2-3, with 9 bases lining up with TRBD2. V lost 1 base, J lost 1 base, and 0 bases stayed unmatched. The CDR3 covers 15 residues. The germline gives CDR1 MNHNS, CDR2 SASEGT. CDR3 sequence reads: CASSEVAGGTDTQYF. DNA of the CDR3: TGTGCCAGCAGTGAAGTAGCGGGGGGCACAGATACGCAGTATTTT.

The CDR3 DNA sequence: TGTGCCAGCAGCCTTCAAAGAGGCACTGAAGCTTTCTTT. Translated, it gives CASSLQRGTEAFF. The chain carries TRBV6-5 and TRBJ1-1; no clear D. The CDR3 is made up of 13 amino acids. Germline V lookup: CDR1 MNHEY, CDR2 SVGAGI. V was shortened by 6 bases and J by 4 bases, with 12 bases between the two germline ends.

The chain employs TRBV15 and TRBJ2-3; 8 bases are a match to TRBD1. CDR3 size: 14 residues. V was clipped by 6 bases and J by 3 bases; unmatched bases: 5. The germline gives CDR1 LNHNV, CDR2 YYDKDF (reference sequence). The CDR3 region has the DNA TGTGCCACCAGAGCAGGGGGCTATACAGATACGCAGTATTTT. It is translated as CATRAGGYTDTQYF.

The V gene is TRBV18, the J gene TRBJ2-7; 9 bases fit TRBD2. CDR3 length: 16 residues. The J segment lost 5 bases and the V segment lost 4 bases, leaving 12 bases of the junction unmatched. Germline CDR1 reads KGHSH; CDR2 reads LQKENI. The CDR3 DNA is TGTGCCAGCTCACTCGTCCGAGGGACTAGCAACCACGAGCAGTACTTC. Its translation is CASSLVRGTSNHEQYF.

This clone was counted ten times or more. The J gene is TRBJ2-7, the V gene TRBV5-1; D is ambiguous. In germline, CDR1 is SGHRS, CDR2 YFSETQ. The CDR3 has 14 amino acids. V shed 6 bases and J shed 2 bases, with 15 bases lying between them. CDR3 in amino acids: CASTPVLGTYEQYF. CDR3 in DNA: TGCGCCAGCACCCCGGTTCTCGGTACCTACGAGCAGTACTTC.